The 5 T cell receptor beta chains in this list originate from one sample, sequenced in a study of beta chain features in type 1 diabetes. Every bit of the isolated RNA underwent reverse transcription, so sequencing read expressed TCRB transcripts. The protocol was immunoSEQ multiplex PCR, while the TCRdb copy is restricted to in-frame clones and leaves out a portion. The sample contains 250,000 to 400,000 clones, about 15% of which appear only once. Sequencing was performed on central memory CD4+ T cells from blood. The receptors here all came from a man aged 25 to 40 in good health.

The V call is TRBV7-9, the J call TRBJ2-3, with TRBD1 identical over 9 bases. Per the germline V gene, CDR1 is SEHNR and CDR2 is FQNEAQ (reference sequence). After removal of 2 bases from V and 4 bases from J, the junction contained 4 bases not matched to a gene. CDR3 size: 15 residues. CDR3 DNA: TGTGCCAGCAGCTTAAAGGGACAGGGCTCAGATACGCAGTATTTT. Protein: CASSLKGQGSDTQYF. Based on the CDR3 plus reference TRBV7-9 and TRBJ2-3, the full variable domain is DTGVSQNPRHKITKRGQNVTFRCDPISEHNRLYWYRQTLGQGPEFLTYFQNEAQLEKSRLLSDRFSAERPKGSFSTLEIQRTEQGDSAMYLCASSLKGQGSDTQYFGPGTRLTVL.

This chain uses TRBV27 with TRBJ1-1; D uncertain. This CDR3 spans 13 amino acids. Germline V lookup: CDR1 MNHEY, CDR2 SMNVEV (reference sequence). The germline V and J ends were trimmed by 3 bases and 1 base, with 6 bases remaining between them. CDR3 amino acids: CASSFDWNTEAFF. The CDR3 nucleotides read TGTGCCAGCAGTTTTGACTGGAACACTGAAGCTTTCTTT.

This clone has a handful of counts. In DNA form, the CDR3 reads TGCGCCAGCAGCCAAGGACTAGTCGGCGATGAGCAGTTCTTC. Its translation is CASSQGLVGDEQFF. This chain uses TRBV5-1 with TRBJ2-1; 7 bases fit TRBD2. V was clipped by 4 bases and J by 8 bases; unmatched bases: 9. This CDR3 comprises 14 residues. The V gene's germline CDR1 is SGHRS and CDR2 YFSETQ.

The chain employs TRBV10-3 and TRBJ1-3, with D possibly being TRBD1 (5 bases). Between the trimmed V and J ends, which lost 0 bases and 0 bases, there was a span of 9 bases. The germline V gene encodes CDR1 ENHRY and CDR2 SYGVKD. The CDR3 totals 16 residues. The CDR3, as DNA: TGTGCCATCAGTGAGTCCGGGACGGGCTCTGGAAACACCATATATTTT. Translating it yields CAISESGTGSGNTIYF.

This clone was seen ten or more times. The rearrangement joins TRBV25-1 to TRBJ2-5; tentatively, D is TRBD2 (6 bases). The CDR3 is 16 residues long. Germline V gene lookup returns CDR1 MGHDK and CDR2 SYGVNS. V dropped 2 bases and J dropped 5 bases, with 18 bases sitting between them. The CDR3 here is CASSEKERRAMETQYF. The CDR3 DNA sequence: TGTGCCAGCAGTGAAAAAGAACGGAGGGCCATGGAGACCCAGTACTTC.